This T cell receptor beta chain was retrieved from a study of blood T cell repertoires in COVID-19. Original data processing: From reference gene primer amplification, estimates of nucleated cell counts were derived. Assay used: immunoSEQ multiplex PCR; TCRdb lists only in-frame clones, some missing. V, J and clone size derive from that table, while D and trimming were established from the DNA sequence. The table has 250,000 to 300,000 clones, approximately 83% seen once. Per germline, CDR1 MGHRA and CDR2 YSYEKL. With 4 bases removed from V and 5 bases from J, the gap between germline ends came to 11 bases. The CDR3 runs 13 residues.

The source of this sequence is a woman in her seventies with acute or convalescent COVID-19. The V and J genes are TRBV4-1 and TRBJ2-5; tentatively, D is TRBD2 (5 bases). Sequencing used peripheral blood. The CDR3 coding sequence is TGCGCCAGCAGCCTTAGACGCGGGGAGACCCAGTACTTC. Its translation is CASSLRRGETQYF.